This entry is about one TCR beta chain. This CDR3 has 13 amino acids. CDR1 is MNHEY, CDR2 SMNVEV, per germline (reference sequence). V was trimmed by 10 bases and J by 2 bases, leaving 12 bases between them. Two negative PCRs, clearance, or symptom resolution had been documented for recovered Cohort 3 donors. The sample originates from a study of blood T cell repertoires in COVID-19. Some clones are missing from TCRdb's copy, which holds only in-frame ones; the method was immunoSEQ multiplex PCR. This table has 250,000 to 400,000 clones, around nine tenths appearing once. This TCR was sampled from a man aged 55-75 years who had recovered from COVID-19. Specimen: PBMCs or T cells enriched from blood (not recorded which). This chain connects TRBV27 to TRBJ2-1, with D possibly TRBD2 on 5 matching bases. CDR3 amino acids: CATRSGTYNEQFF. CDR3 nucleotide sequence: TGTGCCACCAGAAGCGGTACCTACAATGAGCAGTTCTTC.